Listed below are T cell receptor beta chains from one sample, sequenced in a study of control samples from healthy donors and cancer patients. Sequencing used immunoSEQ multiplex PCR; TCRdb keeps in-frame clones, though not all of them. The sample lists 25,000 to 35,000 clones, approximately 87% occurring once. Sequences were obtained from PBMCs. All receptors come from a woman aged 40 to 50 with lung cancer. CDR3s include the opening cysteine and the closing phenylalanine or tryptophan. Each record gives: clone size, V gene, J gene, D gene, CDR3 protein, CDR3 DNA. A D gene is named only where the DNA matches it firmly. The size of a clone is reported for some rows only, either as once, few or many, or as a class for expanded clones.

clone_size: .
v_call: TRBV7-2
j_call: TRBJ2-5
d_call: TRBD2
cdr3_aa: CASSLGLAVGTQYF
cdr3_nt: TGTGCCAGCAGCTTGGGACTAGCGGTAGGGACCCAGTACTTC

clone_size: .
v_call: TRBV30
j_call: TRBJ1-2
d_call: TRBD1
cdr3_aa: CAWRGHSGTGSSFGYTF
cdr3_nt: TGTGCCTGGAGAGGCCATTCCGGGACAGGGAGTTCTTTTGGCTACACCTTC

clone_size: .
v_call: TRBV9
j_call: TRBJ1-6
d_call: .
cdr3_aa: CASSVEGVRSPLHF
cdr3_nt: TGTGCCAGCAGCGTAGAGGGAGTCCGTTCACCCCTCCACTTT

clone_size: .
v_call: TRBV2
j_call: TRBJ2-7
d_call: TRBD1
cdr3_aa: CASSPDRYSYEQYF
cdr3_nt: TGTGCCAGCAGTCCGGACAGGTACTCCTACGAGCAGTACTTC

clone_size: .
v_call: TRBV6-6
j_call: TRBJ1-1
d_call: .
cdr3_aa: CASSYRDNTEAFF
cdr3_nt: TGTGCCAGCAGTTACCGGGATAACACTGAAGCTTTCTTT

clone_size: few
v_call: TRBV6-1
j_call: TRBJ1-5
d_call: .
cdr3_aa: CASSEALTGQQPQHF
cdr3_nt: TGTGCCAGCAGTGAAGCGCTTACAGGTCAACAGCCCCAGCATTTT

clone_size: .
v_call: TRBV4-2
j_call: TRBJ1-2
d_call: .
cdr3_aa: CASSPYVLTRQTWYGYTF
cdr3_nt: TGTGCCAGCAGCCCCTACGTTCTAACCCGACAGACGTGGTATGGCTACACCTTC

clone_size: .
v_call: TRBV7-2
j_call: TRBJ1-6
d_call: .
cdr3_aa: CASSLTGMNSPLHF
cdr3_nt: TGTGCCAGCAGCTTGACCGGGATGAATTCACCCCTCCACTTT

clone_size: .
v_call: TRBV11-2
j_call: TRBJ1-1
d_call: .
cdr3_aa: CASSFPWRMNTEAFF
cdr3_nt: TGTGCCAGCAGTTTTCCGTGGAGGATGAACACTGAAGCTTTCTTT

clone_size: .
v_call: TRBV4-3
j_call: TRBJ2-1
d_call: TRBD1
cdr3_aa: CASSQDHAWDRGYNEQFF
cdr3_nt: TGCGCCAGCAGCCAAGATCACGCGTGGGACAGGGGATACAATGAGCAGTTCTTC

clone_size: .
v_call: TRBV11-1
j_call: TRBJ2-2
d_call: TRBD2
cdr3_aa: CASSLQRGGAGELFF
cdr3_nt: TGTGCCAGCAGCTTACAGCGGGGGGGGGCCGGGGAGCTGTTTTTT

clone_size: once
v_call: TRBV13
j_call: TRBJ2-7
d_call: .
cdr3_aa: CASSSRDPPYEQYF
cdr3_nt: TGTGCCAGCAGCTCCCGGGACCCGCCCTACGAGCAGTACTTC

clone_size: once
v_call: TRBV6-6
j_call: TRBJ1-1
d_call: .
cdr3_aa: CASRDSSNTEAFF
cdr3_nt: TGTGCCAGCAGGGACAGCTCGAACACTGAAGCTTTCTTT

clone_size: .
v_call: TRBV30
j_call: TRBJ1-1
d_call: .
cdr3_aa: CAWSVPDTEAFF
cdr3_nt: TGTGCCTGGAGTGTACCTGACACTGAAGCTTTCTTT

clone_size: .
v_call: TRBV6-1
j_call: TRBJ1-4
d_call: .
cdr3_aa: CASSEAIGTNEKLFF
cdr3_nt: TGTGCCAGCAGTGAAGCGATAGGGACTAATGAAAAACTGTTTTTT

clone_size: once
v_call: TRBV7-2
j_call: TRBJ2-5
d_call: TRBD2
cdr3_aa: CASSLHGGRGETQYF
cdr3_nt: TGTGCCAGCAGCTTACACGGGGGGAGAGGAGAGACCCAGTACTTC

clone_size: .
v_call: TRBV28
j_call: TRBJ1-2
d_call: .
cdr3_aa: CASSQDGNYGYTF
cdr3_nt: TGTGCCAGCAGTCAGGACGGTAACTATGGCTACACCTTC

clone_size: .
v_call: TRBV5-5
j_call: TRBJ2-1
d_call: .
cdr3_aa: CASSFLGTEDNEQFF
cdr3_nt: TGTGCCAGCAGCTTCCTCGGGACCGAGGACAATGAGCAGTTCTTC

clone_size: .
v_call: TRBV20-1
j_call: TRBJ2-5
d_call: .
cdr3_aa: CSARDQETQYF
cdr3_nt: TGCAGTGCTAGAGATCAAGAGACCCAGTACTTC

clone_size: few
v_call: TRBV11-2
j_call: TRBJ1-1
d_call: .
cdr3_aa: CASSLDRGSTEAFF
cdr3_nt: TGTGCCAGCAGCTTGGATAGAGGTAGTACTGAAGCTTTCTTT

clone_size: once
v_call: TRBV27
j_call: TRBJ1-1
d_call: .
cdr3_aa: CASSFKGTYRARGEAFF
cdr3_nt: TGTGCCAGCAGTTTTAAGGGGACCTATAGGGCTCGCGGTGAAGCTTTCTTT

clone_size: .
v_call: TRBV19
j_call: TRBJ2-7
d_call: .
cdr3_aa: CASSPFGGAYEQYF
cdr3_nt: TGTGCCAGTAGTCCCTTCGGGGGCGCGTACGAGCAGTACTTC

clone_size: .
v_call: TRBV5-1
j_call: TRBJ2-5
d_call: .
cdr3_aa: CASSLSLETQYF
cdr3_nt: TGCGCCAGCAGCTTAAGCTTAGAGACCCAGTACTTC

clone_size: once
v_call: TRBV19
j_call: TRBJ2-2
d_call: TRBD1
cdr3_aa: CASSTTGAATGELFF
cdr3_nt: TGTGCCAGTAGTACGACAGGGGCGGCCACCGGGGAGCTGTTTTTT

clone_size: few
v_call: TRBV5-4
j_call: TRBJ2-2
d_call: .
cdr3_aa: CASSLVTNSGELFF
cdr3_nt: TGTGCCAGCAGCTTGGTGACTAACTCCGGGGAGCTGTTTTTT

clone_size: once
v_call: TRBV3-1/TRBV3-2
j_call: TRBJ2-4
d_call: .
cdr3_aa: CASSRGPTDIQYF
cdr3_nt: TGTGCCAGCAGCCGGGGACCTACCGACATTCAGTACTTC

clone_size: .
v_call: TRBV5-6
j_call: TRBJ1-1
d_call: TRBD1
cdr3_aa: CASSKQGASFEAFF
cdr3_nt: TGTGCCAGCAGTAAACAGGGGGCCTCATTTGAAGCTTTCTTT

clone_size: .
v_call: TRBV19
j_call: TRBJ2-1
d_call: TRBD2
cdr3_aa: CASSSSSGEQFF
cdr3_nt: TGTGCCAGTAGTTCGTCTAGCGGGGAGCAGTTCTTC

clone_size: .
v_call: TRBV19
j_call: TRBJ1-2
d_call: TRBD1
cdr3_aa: CASSIGQAHYGYTF
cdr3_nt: TGTGCCAGTAGTATCGGACAGGCGCACTATGGCTACACCTTC

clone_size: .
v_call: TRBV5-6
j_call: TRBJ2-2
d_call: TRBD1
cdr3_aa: CASSPTGTGKSGELFF
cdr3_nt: TGTGCCAGCAGCCCAACCGGGACAGGGAAATCCGGGGAGCTGTTTTTT

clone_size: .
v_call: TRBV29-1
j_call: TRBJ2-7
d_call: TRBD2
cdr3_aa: CSVELAGAWEQYF
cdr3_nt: TGCAGCGTAGAGCTAGCGGGGGCCTGGGAGCAGTACTTC